A single sample is the source of the 18 T cell receptor beta chains below, sequenced in a study of blood T cell repertoires in COVID-19. Repertoires were generated with immunoSEQ multiplex PCR, while TCRdb's copy carries only in-frame clones and drops some. Of 270,000 or so clones in the sample, 80% to 85% are singletons; the top ten hold about 3%. The source material was PBMCs or T cells enriched from blood (not recorded which). The receptors come from a man aged 45 to 65 who had recovered from COVID-19.

This clone was detected once. The V call is TRBV7-6, the J call TRBJ2-7; D possibly corresponds to TRBD2 (5 bases). The V end was cut by 7 bases, the J end by 4 bases, with 14 bases between. Germline lookup yields CDR1 SGHVS and CDR2 FNYEAQ. This CDR3 spans 13 amino acids. CDR3 amino acids: CASTLGRGYEQYF. DNA for the CDR3: TGTGCCAGCACCCTAGGGCGCGGGTACGAGCAGTACTTC.

This clone was picked up a small number of times. The J gene is TRBJ2-3, the V gene TRBV11-2; 11 bases line up with TRBD2. The CDR3 runs 16 residues. Germline V gives CDR1 SGHAT, CDR2 FQNNGV. V lost 8 bases and J lost 1; bases outside the gene matches: 8. CDR3: CASVPSGGSGTDTQYF. CDR3 bases: TGTGCCAGCGTTCCTAGCGGGGGGTCAGGCACAGATACGCAGTATTTT. Full variable domain (remainder filled in from reference TRBV11-2 and TRBJ2-3): EAGVAQSPRYKIIEKRQSVAFWCNPISGHATLYWYQQILGQGPKLLIQFQNNGVVDDSQLPKDRFSAERLKGVDSTLKIQPAKLEDSAVYLCASVPSGGSGTDTQYFGPGTRLTVL.

V usage is TRBV29-1 and J usage is TRBJ1-2; D ambiguous. V lost 1 base and J lost 4, with 7 bases in between. This CDR3 contains 12 residues. From germline, CDR1 is SQVTM and CDR2 ANQGSEA. The CDR3 region is CSVEGSIYGYTF. In DNA form, the CDR3 reads TGCAGCGTTGAAGGCAGTATCTATGGCTACACCTTC.

DNA of the CDR3: TGTGCCAGCAGCGTAGGTCTACCGGGACTAGCGGGAGGTGAGCAGTTCTTC. Protein sequence: CASSVGLPGLAGGEQFF. The rearrangement joins TRBV9 to TRBJ2-1; 15 bases fit TRBD2. J lost 9 bases, V lost 0 bases, and 7 bases had no gene match. The CDR3 covers 17 residues. The germline CDR1 and CDR2 sequences are SGDLS and YYNGEE.

The chain links TRBV5-1 to TRBJ2-7, with TRBD1 matching 10 bases. Germline CDR1 reads SGHRS; CDR2 reads YFSETQ. The CDR3 consists of 14 residues. V gave up 4 bases and J gave up 2 bases; unmatched junction bases: 3. In DNA, the CDR3 is TGCGCCAGCAGCACCGGGACAGGGGCCTACGAGCAGTACTTC. Translated: CASSTGTGAYEQYF.

The rearrangement joins TRBV5-1 to TRBJ2-2; no reliable D call. The germline V gene encodes CDR1 SGHRS and CDR2 YFSETQ. V dropped 6 bases and J dropped 2 bases, with 17 bases sitting between them. This CDR3 comprises 16 residues. CDR3 loop: CASTGSFVPNTGELFF. The CDR3 region has the DNA TGCGCCAGCACCGGGTCGTTTGTTCCCAACACCGGGGAGCTGTTTTTT.

The chain has TRBV19 and TRBJ1-4, with 8 bases identical to TRBD1. From germline, CDR1 is LNHDA and CDR2 SQIVND (reference sequence). The CDR3 contains 14 residues. V lost 8 bases, J lost 4 bases, and 6 bases stayed unmatched. The CDR3 DNA sequence: TGTGCCAGTCGCAGGGGGCAGAATAATGAAAAACTGTTTTTT. Translated: CASRRGQNNEKLFF.

This chain uses TRBV2 with TRBJ1-3; weak D call: TRBD1 (5 bases). CDR1 SNHLY and CDR2 FYNNEI come from the germline V gene. Between the trimmed V and J ends, which lost 8 bases and 3 bases, there was a span of 17 bases. There are 15 residues in the CDR3. CDR3 amino acids: CASAPGLYGGNTIYF. DNA for the CDR3: TGTGCCAGCGCCCCGGGACTATATGGTGGAAACACCATATATTTT. Full variable domain (outside the CDR3, taken from reference TRBV2 and TRBJ1-3): EPEVTQTPSHQVTQMGQEVILRCVPISNHLYFYWYRQILGQKVEFLVSFYNNEISEKSEIFDDQFSVERPDGSNFTLKIRSTKLEDSAMYFCASAPGLYGGNTIYFGEGSWLTVV.

The chain carries TRBV3-1 (or the pseudogene TRBV3-2) and TRBJ2-7; D unresolved. Trimming took off 1 base at V and 4 bases at J, with 8 bases between the two ends. This CDR3 region has 13 residues. Germline CDR1 reads LGHDT; CDR2 reads YNNKEL (reference sequence). The CDR3 reads CASSQAGSYEQYF. The CDR3 bases are TGTGCCAGCAGCCAAGCCGGGTCATACGAGCAGTACTTC.

The V and J genes are TRBV5-4 and TRBJ2-1; the match to TRBD2 covers 9 bases. The CDR3 has 17 residues. CDR1 is SGHNT and CDR2 is YYREEE in the germline V gene (reference sequence). Losses at the gene ends were 6 bases for V and 7 bases for J; bases not matched to a gene: 17. CDR3: CASNYRGRAPFLNEQFF. The DNA for the CDR3 is TGTGCCAGCAACTATCGCGGGAGGGCCCCATTTTTGAATGAGCAGTTCTTC.

V usage is TRBV11-2 and J usage is TRBJ2-1; possibly TRBD2 for D (5 bases). Trimming removed 0 bases from V and 5 bases from J, with 11 bases in between. This CDR3 has 15 amino acids. The germline CDR1 and CDR2 sequences are SGHAT and FQNNGV. CDR3 amino acids: CASSLDPSGHNEQFF. In DNA, the CDR3 is TGTGCCAGCAGCTTAGACCCAAGCGGCCACAATGAGCAGTTCTTC.

The V and J genes are TRBV5-4 and TRBJ2-5; possible D gene TRBD2, 6 bases. Germline V lookup: CDR1 SGHNT, CDR2 YYREEE (reference sequence). V lost 1 base, J lost 5 bases, and 21 bases lay in between. The CDR3 sequence is 17 residues long. CDR3 in DNA: TGTGCCAGCAGCTTGAAGCTCGGGGGTACCATGCGGGAGACCCAGTACTTC. This translates into CASSLKLGGTMRETQYF.

The rearrangement uses TRBV28 and TRBJ2-5, with TRBD2 matching 16 bases. Losses at the gene ends were 6 bases for V and 5 bases for J; bases not matched to a gene: 12. The CDR3 runs to 18 residues. Germline loops: CDR1 MDHEN, CDR2 SYDVKM. The CDR3 DNA reads as TGTGCCAGCAGCCCAAGCGGGACTAGCGGGAGGGCCGGGGAGACCCAGTACTTC. As protein: CASSPSGTSGRAGETQYF.

The CDR3 loop reads CASSPRDSEAFF. In DNA form, the CDR3 reads TGTGCCAGCAGTCCCCGGGACAGTGAAGCTTTCTTT. The chain uses TRBV6-5 and TRBJ1-1; TRBD1 matches 7 bases. Trimming took 5 bases from V and 7 from J; bases not matched to a gene: 4. Germline-derived CDR1 and CDR2 are MNHEY and SVGAGI. The CDR3 extends over 12 amino acids.

The chain joins TRBV3-1 (or the pseudogene TRBV3-2) to TRBJ1-3; 7 positions agree with TRBD1. V trimming: 3 bases; J trimming: 4 bases; junction bases outside the gene matches: 6. The CDR3 consists of 15 residues. CDR1 is LGHDT, CDR2 YNNKEL, per germline (reference sequence). The DNA for the CDR3 is TGTGCCAGCAGCCAGAGGGGGGACAGCGGAAACACCATATATTTT. It encodes CASSQRGDSGNTIYF.

This sequence joins TRBV6-5 and TRBJ1-5, with 8 bases matching TRBD1. The germline V gene has CDR1 MNHEY and CDR2 SVGAGI. V was pared by 4 bases and J by 2 bases, with 4 bases of the junction left unmatched. The CDR3 is 15 amino acids. CDR3 DNA sequence: TGTGCCAGCAGTTTCGGCAGGGGGCGCAATCAGCCCCAGCATTTT. This sequence encodes CASSFGRGRNQPQHF.

This clone showed up just once. The CDR3 coding sequence is TGTGCCACCAGCAGAGTGGACTCCACCGGGGAGCTGTTTTTT. Protein sequence: CATSRVDSTGELFF. The chain couples TRBV15 to TRBJ2-2; D possibly corresponds to TRBD2 (5 bases). The germline gives CDR1 LNHNV, CDR2 YYDKDF (reference sequence). Trimming stripped 1 base from V and 4 bases from J, with 7 bases between. The CDR3 is 14 amino acids.

This chain joins TRBV5-1 and TRBJ1-4; unclear D gene. Looked up from germline, CDR1 is SGHRS and CDR2 is YFSETQ. This CDR3 has 15 residues. Trimming stripped 2 bases from V and 7 bases from J, with 15 bases between. Written as DNA, the CDR3 is TGCGCCAGCAGCTTCGATTGGAGTGGAGGTGAAAAACTGTTTTTT. This sequence encodes CASSFDWSGGEKLFF.